This T cell receptor (beta chain) was recorded in a study of yellow fever vaccine responses in identical twins. Whole-study findings and limits: As reported, the vaccine T cell response of twins seemed partly convergent and partly personalized.

This clonotype appeared a few times. Its antigen is as yet unknown. TCRdb fed the RT-PCR reads into MiXCR, producing one record per CDR3 protein. The table has 750 to 1,000 distinct CDR3 sequences, roughly 80% seen once. CDR3 length: 11 residues. Deletions cut 1 base from V and 7 bases from J, with 3 bases between. The germline CDR1 and CDR2 sequences are SGHNT and YYREEE (reference sequence). The receptor was derived from a woman aged 18-35 years who received the yellow fever vaccine. The chain joins TRBV5-4 to TRBJ1-5; D is undetermined. Sequenced material: T cells from blood (PBMCs), unsorted or a sorted subset (not recorded which), taken before or after yellow fever vaccination (not recorded which). CDR3 nucleotide sequence: TGTGCCAGCAGCTTGAGCCAGCCCCAGCATTTT. Its translation: CASSLSQPQHF.